These T cell receptor beta chains were read from a single sample in a study of immune cell composition in non-small cell lung cancer. Clones were sequenced by immunoSEQ multiplex PCR, and TCRdb holds only the in-frame ones, with some missing. Among approximately 3,200 clones listed, approximately 79% were seen once. Sequenced sample: lung tumor tissue. Receptors originate from a human donor with non-small cell lung cancer. Each CDR3 is given with its conserved first and last residue. The D gene is left open where the match is weak. Size values are once, few and many counts, or a class for expanded clones, and some rows have none.

j_call | cdr3_length | clone_size | d_call | v_call | cdr3_aa | cdr3_nt
TRBJ2-3 | 15 | . | . | TRBV18 | CASSPGTLSGDTQYF | TGTGCCAGCTCACCGGGGACACTCAGCGGAGATACGCAGTATTTT
TRBJ1-1 | 14 | . | TRBD1 | TRBV19 | CASSISRGDTEAFF | TGTGCCAGTAGTATAAGCAGGGGGGACACTGAAGCTTTCTTT
TRBJ2-7 | 14 | . | . | TRBV5-1 | CASGARGYLDEQYF | TGCGCCAGCGGCGCTCGGGGGTATCTCGACGAGCAGTACTTC
TRBJ2-3 | 14 | medium-sized | TRBD2 | TRBV19 | CASSIVAGADTQYF | TGTGCCAGTAGTATAGTCGCGGGGGCAGATACGCAGTATTTT
TRBJ2-2 | 15 | medium-sized | . | TRBV6-5 | CASSYWDSNTGELFF | TGTGCCAGCAGTTACTGGGACTCGAACACCGGGGAGCTGTTTTTT
TRBJ2-3 | 17 | . | . | TRBV6-1 | CASSDRYLGSSTDTQYF | TGTGCCAGCAGTGATCGGTACTTGGGGAGTAGCACAGATACGCAGTATTTT
TRBJ1-6 | 13 | . | . | TRBV7-3 | CASSPGRGSPLHF | TGTGCCAGCAGCCCCGGACGGGGTTCACCCCTCCACTTT
TRBJ1-2 | 13 | . | . | TRBV28 | CASSLDIAYGYTF | TGTGCCAGCAGTTTAGACATCGCCTATGGCTACACCTTC
TRBJ2-7 | 11 | . | . | TRBV7-2 | CASSSLNEQYF | TGTGCCAGCAGCTCCCTTAACGAGCAGTACTTC
TRBJ1-1 | 11 | . | . | TRBV2 | CASYSGNEAFF | TGTGCCAGCTACTCGGGGAATGAAGCTTTCTTT
TRBJ2-5 | 14 | few | . | TRBV18 | CASASGQGGETQYF | .
TRBJ2-3 | 15 | . | . | TRBV7-3 | CASSLMGGNSDTQYF | TGTGCCAGCAGCTTAATGGGGGGAAACTCAGATACGCAGTATTTT
TRBJ1-1 | 13 | . | TRBD1 | TRBV9 | CASSGGGTGEAFF | TGTGCCAGCAGCGGAGGTGGGACAGGGGAGGCTTTCTTT
TRBJ1-1 | 16 | . | TRBD1 | TRBV7-9 | CASSPPGTVMNTEAFF | TGTGCCAGCAGCCCCCCCGGGACAGTCATGAACACTGAAGCTTTCTTT
TRBJ1-3 | 16 | . | TRBD1 | TRBV18 | CASSEDRTHSGNTIYF | TGTGCCAGCTCCGAGGACAGGACCCACTCTGGAAACACCATATATTTT
TRBJ2-1 | 16 | . | . | TRBV27 | CASSLMGAVAYNEQFF | TGTGCCAGCAGTTTAATGGGAGCGGTTGCCTACAATGAGCAGTTCTTC
TRBJ1-4 | 16 | . | . | TRBV27 | CASSFGQPPINEKLFF | TGTGCCAGCAGTTTCGGACAGCCGCCCATTAATGAAAAACTGTTTTTT
TRBJ2-5 | 13 | few | . | TRBV7-3 | CASSLREKETQYF | TGTGCCAGCAGCTTAAGGGAGAAAGAGACCCAGTACTTC
TRBJ2-1 | 12 | . | TRBD1 | TRBV5-1 | CASSLQGNEQFF | TGCGCCAGCAGCTTACAGGGGAATGAGCAGTTCTTC
TRBJ2-5 | 15 | . | . | TRBV7-2 | CASSPNGDSRETQYF | TGTGCCAGCAGCCCCAATGGGGACTCGCGGGAGACCCAGTACTTC
TRBJ2-2 | 15 | . | . | TRBV7-3 | CASSQAQGSTGELFF | TGCGCCAGCAGCCAAGCCCAGGGGAGCACCGGGGAGCTGTTTTTT
TRBJ2-7 | 14 | . | . | TRBV11-3 | CASSARGQGYEQYF | TGTGCCAGCAGCGCACGAGGGCAGGGGTACGAGCAGTACTTC
TRBJ2-7 | 12 | few | . | TRBV7-8 | CASSLSVGEQYF | TGTGCCAGCAGCTTATCGGTCGGCGAGCAGTACTTC
TRBJ2-7 | 14 | . | TRBD1 | TRBV5-4 | CATNRQGSPVEQYF | TGTGCCACCAATAGACAGGGGAGCCCCGTTGAGCAGTACTTC
TRBJ2-7 | 14 | . | TRBD1 | TRBV19 | CASSPGTASREQYF | TGTGCCAGTAGTCCCGGGACAGCCTCTCGCGAGCAGTACTTC
TRBJ2-7 | 13 | . | . | TRBV19 | CATSAREAYEQYF | TGTGCCACCTCTGCACGGGAAGCCTACGAGCAGTACTTC
TRBJ2-3 | 16 | . | TRBD2 | TRBV7-8 | CASSSRGGAFTDTQYF | TGTGCCAGCAGCTCTCGGGGGGGGGCCTTCACAGATACGCAGTATTTT
TRBJ1-6 | 16 | . | . | TRBV28 | CASSFGRSSYNSPLHF | TGTGCCAGCAGTTTTGGTAGGAGCTCCTATAATTCACCCCTCCACTTT
TRBJ1-2 | 14 | . | . | TRBV6-6 | CASSFGGETYGYTF | TGTGCCAGCAGTTTTGGGGGGGAGACATATGGCTACACCTTC
TRBJ1-2 | 14 | . | TRBD1 | TRBV18 | CASSLGQGNYGYTF | TGTGCCAGCTCACTGGGACAGGGCAACTATGGCTACACCTTC
TRBJ2-7 | 13 | . | TRBD1 | TRBV19 | CASSPTGAYEQYF | TGTGCCAGTAGTCCAACAGGGGCCTACGAGCAGTACTTC
TRBJ2-1 | 15 | . | TRBD2 | TRBV19 | CASSRPGLAANEQFF | TGTGCCAGTAGTCGCCCAGGACTAGCTGCGAATGAGCAGTTCTTC
TRBJ2-1 | 11 | . | TRBD1 | TRBV12-5 | CASGTGDEQFF | TGTGCTAGTGGGACAGGGGATGAGCAGTTCTTC
TRBJ2-3 | 15 | . | TRBD1 | TRBV5-6 | CASSSLDRGTDTQYF | TGTGCCAGCAGCTCCCTGGACAGGGGGACAGATACGCAGTATTTT
TRBJ1-2 | 13 | . | . | TRBV19 | CASRTVSNYGYTF | TGTGCCAGTAGGACAGTCTCTAACTATGGCTACACCTTC
TRBJ2-7 | 12 | . | . | TRBV15 | CATSAQRGARHF | TGTGCCACCAGCGCCCAACGGGGGGCCAGGCACTTC
TRBJ2-1 | 15 | . | TRBD1 | TRBV5-8 | CASSPTLDRGNEQFF | TGTGCCAGCAGCCCAACCCTAGACAGGGGGAATGAGCAGTTCTTC